Listed here are 25 T cell receptor beta chains from one sample, sequenced in a study of T-cell reconstitution after alpha-beta-depleted transplantation in children. Preparation of the TCRbeta library used unique molecular identifiers. One entry per CDR3 protein, called by TCRdb with MiXCR from the PCR reads. The repertoire holds a few hundred thousand distinct CDR3 sequences, around 46% seen once, with approximately 30% in the top ten. The sequenced sample was PBMCs, obtained before TCRalphabeta/CD19-depleted stem cell transplant. The receptors shown here come from a girl aged 2-15 years with aplastic anemia, due to receive a stem cell transplant.

There are many counts of this clonotype. The genes are TRBV5-1 and TRBJ2-1, with 8 nucleotides matching TRBD2. Per the germline V gene, CDR1 is SGHRS and CDR2 is YFSETQ. The V gene end was trimmed by 5 bases and the J gene end by 2 bases; junction bases not matched to a gene: 6. The CDR3 runs 15 residues. The CDR3 reads CASSIPGLAYNEQFF. DNA of the CDR3: TGCGCCAGCAGTATCCCGGGACTAGCCTACAATGAGCAGTTCTTC.

This clonotype was detected ten times or more. The chain uses TRBV20-1 and TRBJ1-1, with 8 nucleotides matching TRBD1. V shed 0 bases and J 1 base; nucleotides not matched to a gene: 13. Germline V gene data show CDR1 as DFQATT and CDR2 as SNEGSKA (reference sequence). This CDR3 region has 18 residues. The CDR3 protein is CSAREGLHVGTGNTEAFF. In DNA form, the CDR3 reads TGCAGTGCTAGAGAGGGACTCCATGTGGGGACAGGGAACACTGAAGCTTTCTTT.

V usage is TRBV7-2 and J usage is TRBJ1-2, with 9 bases identical to TRBD1. With V trimmed by 6 bases and J by 7 bases, 12 bases remained unmatched. Germline CDR1 and CDR2: SGHTA and FQGNSA. The length of the CDR3 is 15 residues. Here the CDR3 DNA reads TGTGCCAGCAGTGAAATAAGGGGACAGGGAACTGGCTACACCTTC. It is translated as CASSEIRGQGTGYTF.

V usage is TRBV30 and J usage is TRBJ2-1; maybe TRBD2 (6 bases). Deletions cut 2 bases from V and 6 bases from J, with 11 bases between. The CDR3 covers 13 residues. Germline CDR1 is GTSNPN and CDR2 is SVGIG (reference sequence). Here the CDR3 DNA reads TGTGCCTGGAGTTACCCTAGCGCCAATGAGCAGTTCTTC. It translates to CAWSYPSANEQFF.

This clonotype occurred a few times. The chain uses TRBV28 and TRBJ1-1; unclear D gene. CDR1 is MDHEN and CDR2 is SYDVKM in the germline V gene. V gave up 1 base and J gave up 4 bases, with 10 bases separating them. This CDR3 is 14 amino acids long. CDR3 loop: CASSLSWVGTEAFF. CDR3 DNA sequence: TGTGCCAGCAGTTTATCCTGGGTGGGCACTGAAGCTTTCTTT.

There are a few counts of this clonotype. The chain combines TRBV29-1 with TRBJ2-5, with TRBD2 identical over 8 bases. CDR3 length: 15 amino acids. The V and J ends lost 6 bases and 2 bases, in that order; junction bases with no gene match: 11. Germline V gene data show CDR1 as SQVTM and CDR2 as ANQGSEA. The CDR3 reads CSVVGRGRPQETQYF. For the CDR3, the DNA is TGCAGCGTCGTCGGTCGCGGGAGGCCACAAGAGACCCAGTACTTC. The variable domain in full, completed from reference TRBV29-1 and TRBJ2-5, reads SAVISQKPSRDICQRGTSLTIQCQVDSQVTMMFWYRQQPGQSLTLIATANQGSEATYESGFVIDKFPISRPNLTFSTLTVSNMSPEDSSIYLCSVVGRGRPQETQYFGPGTRLLVL.

This chain links TRBV21-1 with TRBJ2-5. TRBV21-1 is a listed pseudogene. The CDR3 runs to 14 residues. The CDR3 DNA reads TGTGCCAGCAGCAATCAAACAGCCCAAGAGACCCAGTACTTC. Its protein is CASSNQTAQETQYF.

This clonotype turned up a few times. A junction end diverges from the germline sequence, so it may reflect a read error. The gene calls are TRBV5-4 and TRBJ2-3; 12 positions match TRBD1. CDR3 length: 16 residues. Germline values: CDR1 SGHNT, CDR2 YYREEE (reference sequence). The CDR3 bases are TGTGCCAGCAACTTGGCGGGACAGGGGGCAGGGGATACGCAGTATTTT. Its translation is CASNLAGQGAGDTQYF.

The chain joins TRBV20-1 to TRBJ1-1, with a weak D call TRBD1 (5 bases). Germline lookup yields CDR1 DFQATT and CDR2 SNEGSKA (reference sequence). The CDR3 length is 13 residues. Trimming took 6 bases from V and 5 from J, leaving 16 bases between them. The CDR3 loop is CSAKARPGTEAFF. The CDR3 nucleotides are TGCAGTGCAAAGGCCAGGCCAGGGACTGAAGCTTTCTTT.

This clonotype was counted a single time. This may stem from a read error, because a much larger clone lies one nucleotide away. V is TRBV12-3 or TRBV12-4 and J is TRBJ1-1, with D unclear. This CDR3 comprises 15 residues. CDR3 amino acids: CTSSLGTASTTEAFF. Written as DNA, the CDR3 is TGTACCAGCAGTTTAGGAACAGCTTCGACGACTGAAGCTTTCTTT.

This clonotype was detected a few times. The rearrangement joins TRBV7-9 to TRBJ1-2; D is unclear. The germline V gene has CDR1 SEHNR and CDR2 FQNEAQ (reference sequence). CDR3 length: 13 amino acids. Between the trimmed V and J ends, which lost 5 bases and 3 bases, there was a span of 10 bases. CDR3 region: CASSQTEHYGYTF. The CDR3 nucleotides read TGTGCCAGCAGCCAGACGGAACACTATGGCTACACCTTC. Full variable domain (remainder filled in from reference TRBV7-9 and TRBJ1-2): DTGVSQNPRHKITKRGQNVTFRCDPISEHNRLYWYRQTLGQGPEFLTYFQNEAQLEKSRLLSDRFSAERPKGSFSTLEIQRTEQGDSAMYLCASSQTEHYGYTFGSGTRLTVV.

The chain has TRBV6-2 or TRBV6-3 and TRBJ2-2, with D perhaps matching TRBD1 (8 bases). Germline V gene data show CDR1 as MNHEY and CDR2 as SVGEGT. V dropped 5 bases and J dropped 5 bases, with 15 bases sitting between them. The CDR3 runs 15 residues. As DNA, the CDR3 is TGTGCCAGCAGTCTGGACAGGGAGGGAACCGGGGAGCTGTTTTTT. Its translation is CASSLDREGTGELFF.

This clonotype was observed many times. This rearrangement joins TRBV4-1 to TRBJ2-7, with TRBD2 matching over 7 bases. The V and J ends lost 0 bases and 6 bases, in that order; junction bases with no gene match: 8. The germline CDR1 and CDR2 sequences are MGHRA and YSYEKL. The length of the CDR3 is 15 residues. CDR3 sequence reads: CASSQDSQGGREQYF. DNA of the CDR3: TGCGCCAGCAGCCAAGATAGCCAGGGAGGGCGCGAGCAGTACTTC.

The V gene is TRBV3-1, the J gene TRBJ1-2; 9 positions match TRBD1. This CDR3 is 14 amino acids long. CDR1 is LGHDT, CDR2 YNNKEL, per germline (reference sequence). Trimming removed 1 base from V and 6 bases from J; junction bases left unmatched: 3. Here the CDR3 reads CASSQAHRGHGYTF. As DNA, the CDR3 is TGTGCCAGCAGCCAAGCCCACAGGGGGCATGGCTACACCTTC.

This clonotype was observed a single time. This chain connects TRBV11-1 to TRBJ2-3, with D uncertain. Germline-derived CDR1 and CDR2 are SGHAT and FQDESV (reference sequence). The germline V and J ends were trimmed by 4 bases and 0 bases, with 11 bases remaining between them. The CDR3 has 15 residues. The CDR3 DNA follows: TGTGCCAGCAGCTCTGGTGCCCTTAGCACAGATACGCAGTATTTT. Translating gives CASSSGALSTDTQYF.

With respect to this clonotype: At one end, the junction sequence differs from germline, possibly due to a read error. The rearrangement joins TRBV29-1 to TRBJ2-7, with 8 bases identical to TRBD1. CDR3 length equals 14 residues. CDR1 and CDR2 from the germline V gene are SQVTM and ANQGSEA. The CDR3: CSVEGTGTSYEQYF. CDR3 bases: TGCAGCGTGGAAGGGACAGGAACGTCCTACGAGCAGTACTTC.

On this clonotype: This CDR3 is missing its conserved last phenylalanine or tryptophan, likely due to a read error. This chain connects TRBV10-3 to TRBJ2-1, with 7 positions matching TRBD2. Germline-derived CDR1 and CDR2 are ENHRY and SYGVKD. The CDR3 contains 13 residues. V lost 6 bases to trimming and J lost 2 bases; unmatched junction nucleotides: 1. In nucleotides, the CDR3 is TGTGCCATCAGGGGGGGGACCTACAATGAGCAGTTCTTG. Protein product: CAIRGGTYNEQFL.

The CDR3 here is CASRLEDGSYNEQFF. Written as DNA, the CDR3 is TGTGCCAGCAGGTTGGAGGACGGCTCCTACAATGAGCAGTTCTTC. The chain is built from TRBV6-2 or TRBV6-3 and TRBJ2-1, with TRBD2 as a possible D gene (5 bases). The V end lost 6 bases, the J end lost 0 bases, and 12 bases lay between the germline ends. Per the germline V gene, CDR1 is MNHEY and CDR2 is SVGEGT. This CDR3 is built from 15 residues.

This clonotype was picked up a small number of times. The V gene is TRBV9, the J gene TRBJ1-1, with 7 bases fitting TRBD1. CDR3 size: 13 residues. The trim removed 7 bases at V and 0 bases at J, leaving 3 bases unmatched. CDR1 and CDR2 from the germline V gene are SGDLS and YYNGEE. CDR3 residues: CASDRVMNTEAFF. The CDR3 DNA reads as TGTGCCAGCGACAGGGTTATGAACACTGAAGCTTTCTTT.

The chain employs TRBV6-1 and TRBJ2-7, with 8 bases fitting TRBD2. V shed 3 bases, J shed 6 bases, and the junction held 13 bases outside the gene matches. The germline V gene has CDR1 MNHNS and CDR2 SASEGT. The CDR3 extends over 16 amino acids. DNA of the CDR3: TGTGCCAGCAGTGATTTCACCGGGACTAGTTATAGCGAGCAGTACTTC. The encoded protein is CASSDFTGTSYSEQYF.

At least ten counts were recorded for this clonotype. This chain connects TRBV20-1 to TRBJ2-7; 12 nucleotides agree with TRBD2. CDR1 is DFQATT and CDR2 is SNEGSKA in the germline V gene (reference sequence). V trimming: 3 bases; J trimming: 1 base; junction bases outside the gene matches: 7. This CDR3 spans 16 amino acids. The CDR3 DNA sequence: TGCAGTGCTAGTGGCCTAGCGGGAGGGAATTCCTACGAGCAGTACTTC. Protein sequence: CSASGLAGGNSYEQYF.

Written as DNA, the CDR3 is TGTGCCAGCAGTGCCCAGGGTGAGGAGACCCAGTACTTC. Protein: CASSAQGEETQYF. The chain couples TRBV2 to TRBJ2-5; maybe TRBD1 (5 bases). Germline values: CDR1 SNHLY, CDR2 FYNNEI. The V end was cut by 4 bases, the J end by 5 bases, with 11 bases between. This CDR3 is 13 amino acids long.

This clonotype has a count of ten or more. CDR3 residues: CASSSQGDYNEQFF. In DNA, the CDR3 is TGTGCCAGCAGTTCCCAAGGCGACTACAATGAGCAGTTCTTC. The genes are TRBV28 and TRBJ2-1; D ambiguous. The CDR3 runs to 14 residues. Trimming cost V 4 bases and J 3 bases, with 10 bases left between them. The V gene's germline CDR1 is MDHEN and CDR2 SYDVKM.

The chain couples TRBV20-1 to TRBJ2-5, with D hard to call. Germline loops: CDR1 DFQATT, CDR2 SNEGSKA (reference sequence). The CDR3 covers 14 residues. V was pared by 5 bases and J by 5 bases, with 18 bases between. The CDR3 sequence: CSALYLPIGETQYF. CDR3 DNA: TGCAGTGCTCTGTACTTGCCCATTGGGGAGACCCAGTACTTC.

This clonotype was counted many times. V is TRBV5-1 and J is TRBJ1-1; D is undetermined. The germline gives CDR1 SGHRS, CDR2 YFSETQ. The CDR3 has 11 amino acids. The germline V and J ends were trimmed by 0 bases and 10 bases, with 7 bases remaining between them. CDR3 DNA: TGCGCCAGCAGCTTGGGGGCGGGAGCTTTCTTT. This codes for CASSLGAGAFF.